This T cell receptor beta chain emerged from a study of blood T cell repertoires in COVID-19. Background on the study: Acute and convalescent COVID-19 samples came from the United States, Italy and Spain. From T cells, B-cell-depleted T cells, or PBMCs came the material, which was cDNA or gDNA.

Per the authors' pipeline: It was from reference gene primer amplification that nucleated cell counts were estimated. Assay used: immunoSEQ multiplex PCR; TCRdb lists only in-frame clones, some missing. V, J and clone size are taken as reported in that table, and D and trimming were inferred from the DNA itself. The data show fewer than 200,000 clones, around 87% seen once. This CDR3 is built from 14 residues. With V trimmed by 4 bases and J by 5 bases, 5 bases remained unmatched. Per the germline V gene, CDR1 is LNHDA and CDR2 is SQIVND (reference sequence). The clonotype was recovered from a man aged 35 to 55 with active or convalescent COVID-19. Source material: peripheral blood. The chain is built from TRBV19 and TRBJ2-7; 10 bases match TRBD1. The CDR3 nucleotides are TGTGCCAGTAGTAGGGGACAGGGGAGCAACGAGCAGTACTTC. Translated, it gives CASSRGQGSNEQYF. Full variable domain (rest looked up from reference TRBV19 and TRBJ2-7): DGGITQSPKYLFRKEGQNVTLSCEQNLNHDAMYWYRQDPGQGLRLIYYSQIVNDFQKGDIAEGYSVSREKKESFPLTVTSAQKNPTAFYLCASSRGQGSNEQYFGPGTRLTVT.